A selection of T cell receptor beta chains follows, all from one sample in a study of regulatory T cells in long-lasting Graves disease. Each CDR3 protein gets one entry after TCRdb re-called the multiplex PCR reads with MiXCR. The table records hundreds of thousands of distinct CDR3 sequences, approximately 23% of them present only once. The specimen was peripheral blood mononuclear cells (PBMCs), collected when the disease was refractory, from a patient treated with antithyroid drugs. All receptors come from a female donor with Graves disease. The CDR3 runs from the conserved cysteine through the conserved F or W. D genes are given only for firm matches.

j_call d_call v_call cdr3_aa
TRBJ1-2 NA TRBV3-1 CASSQGGRGYTF
TRBJ1-2 NA TRBV29-1 CSVEKTGLGYTF
TRBJ2-7 NA TRBV6-1 CASTTTTGRSYEQYF
TRBJ2-2 TRBD1 TRBV7-9 CASSSGQVTGELFF
TRBJ1-5 NA TRBV19 CASTDYPTGGRNQPQHF
TRBJ1-6 NA TRBV7-9 CASSARGANNSPLHF
TRBJ1-1 NA TRBV12-3/TRBV12-4 CASSSSDKYTEAFF
TRBJ1-6 TRBD1 TRBV3-1 CASSQVDRESPLHF
TRBJ1-1 TRBD1 TRBV15 CATRRGGLMNTEAFF
TRBJ1-2 NA TRBV5-8 CASSLEVPYTF
TRBJ2-5 TRBD2 TRBV12-3/TRBV12-4 CASSRRTSGSWETQYF
TRBJ1-2 NA TRBV9 CASSVRLNSANYGYTF
TRBJ2-7 NA TRBV30 CAWMTTYEQYF
TRBJ1-5 TRBD1 TRBV10-3 CAISEGTEEPFSNQPQHF
TRBJ1-1 NA TRBV6-1 CASSTFSRNTEAFF
TRBJ2-5 NA TRBV4-3 CASSQDLGSQETQYF
TRBJ2-5 NA TRBV11-2 CASSGLSLEWGGETQYF
TRBJ1-4 TRBD1 TRBV27 CASMLQGAGEKLFF
TRBJ2-2 NA TRBV2 CASSVGLTGELFF
TRBJ2-5 NA TRBV25-1 CASSDLGTDLGQTQYF
TRBJ1-3 NA TRBV7-2 CASSFHSVRSGNTIYF
TRBJ1-5 NA TRBV6-5 CASSYIDSNQPQHF
TRBJ2-5 NA TRBV28 CANSLEETQYF
TRBJ2-5 NA TRBV7-9 CASSWAHKETQYF
TRBJ1-1 NA TRBV19 CSPAAYKAFF
TRBJ1-1 NA TRBV6-5 CASSFGPGTEAFF
TRBJ2-3 TRBD2 TRBV11-2 CASSLVGGPASGGAAQYF
TRBJ2-7 TRBD1 TRBV6-1 CATQSSRTGGDEQYF
TRBJ1-5 NA TRBV7-2 CASSLGGPGNQPQHF
TRBJ2-1 TRBD2 TRBV28 CASSWVGAGRDNKQFF
TRBJ1-2 NA TRBV6-1 CASSEAGRSRRF
TRBJ1-2 TRBD1 TRBV6-1 CASTPGQGHGDYGYTF
TRBJ1-5 NA TRBV7-8 CASSKQGTSNQPQHF
TRBJ2-1 TRBD1 TRBV28 CASIRTGTYNEQFF
TRBJ2-7 NA TRBV6-1 CAIGAFTSYEQYF
TRBJ1-5 NA TRBV28 CASSFHRHQPQHF
TRBJ2-5 NA TRBV28 CASSLPGRETRYF
TRBJ1-1 NA TRBV7-2 CPPITEAFF
TRBJ2-1 TRBD2 TRBV20-1 CSVCSGIGNEQFF
TRBJ1-4 NA TRBV2 CASRSEVLSEKLFF
TRBJ2-2 NA TRBV7-2 CASSIRDTNTGELFF
TRBJ2-5 TRBD2 TRBV6-1 CASTKTGGEGETQYF
TRBJ1-3 NA TRBV28 CASSPQGYGNTIYF
TRBJ2-1 NA TRBV9 CASSSTNYNEQFF